This TCR beta chain originates from a study of spatial heterogeneity in lung cancer. Study background: Sequenced follow-up PBMC samples came a median of around 2 years after resection, where available. Compared with alpha-chain sequences, beta-chain sequences were consistently detected in greater numbers. Broader study findings: Ubiquitous expanded tumor TCRs were seen in blood more at resection than at follow-up.

With V trimmed by 7 bases and J by 2 bases, 7 bases remained unmatched. The CDR3 totals 14 residues. The V gene's germline CDR1 is SEHNR and CDR2 FQNEAQ (reference sequence). The time point was: blood at routine non-recurrence follow-up after resection. Frozen PBMC, nontumor lung or tumor provided whole RNA, which was sequenced unsorted. This clonotype was detected ten times or more. Its antigen is unknown. A unique molecular identifier was carried by every single TCR cDNA molecule. TCRdb re-analysed the 5' RACE reads in MiXCR, keeping a single row per CDR3 protein. This sample has about 120,000 distinct CDR3 sequences, with more than 9% found just once.

The input for sequencing was PBMCs, taken at follow-up. The chain joins TRBV7-9 to TRBJ2-7; 8 bases are a match to TRBD1. The source is a male donor with early-stage non-small cell lung cancer. The CDR3 is CASILGQGPYEQYF. The CDR3 nucleotides are TGTGCCAGCATTCTTGGACAGGGTCCCTACGAGCAGTACTTC.